This TCR beta chain was obtained from a study of T cells after yellow fever vaccination. TCRdb re-derived calls from the 5' RACE reads in MiXCR, one entry per CDR3 protein. Of about 300,000 distinct CDR3 sequences in the sample, around 7% were seen once. Germline V gene sequence: CDR1 DFQATT, CDR2 SNEGSKA (reference sequence). CDR3 length equals 15 residues. Trimming shortened V by 1 base and J by 4 bases, and 16 bases separated the two germline ends. The V gene is TRBV20-1, the J gene TRBJ1-1; D is uncertain. The sequences come from PBMCs, collected more than 40 days after the first yellow fever vaccination. The sequence came from a man between 18 and 29 years old who received the YFV17D yellow fever vaccine. The CDR3 nucleotides are TGCAGTGCTAGAGGGTCTCGGGAATTGGGCACTGAAGCTTTCTTT. As protein: CSARGSRELGTEAFF.